The sequence of this T cell receptor (beta chain) was determined in a study of monozygotic twins with inflammatory bowel disease (dated by TCRdb to 2018 to 2020). Context from the whole study: The complete study included about 30 monozygotic twin pairs: 19 IBD-discordant Danish pairs and nine German pairs, of which four were IBD-concordant and five were IBD-discordant. Each individual had, on average, about 151 000 unique TCRalpha sequences and 181 000 unique TCRbeta sequences available for analysis. The search for disease-associated traits relied mainly on comparing, within discordant pairs, IBD patients with their genetically identical healthy co-twins.

Comment on this clonotype: Its target antigen remains unknown.

From each donor, an approximately 2.5 ml peripheral blood sample was collected into PAXgene tubes and kept at -80 degrees C. Without any T cell sorting, total RNA was extracted from whole blood using the PAXgene blood miRNA kit on an automated QIAcube. Peripheral blood from monozygotic twin pairs, either concordant or discordant for inflammatory bowel disease, underwent deep TCRalpha and TCRbeta repertoire profiling that used unique molecular barcoding. Smoking habits were recorded for all twin pairs, and each individual was classified as a current, former or never smoker. Library creation used 5' RACE. Preparation of each TCR library used 3,500 to 4,500 ng of total RNA. cDNA was synthesized with SMARTScribe reverse transcriptase in eight separate reactions per sample. Unique molecular identifiers containing a 6-nucleotide sample barcode were introduced through template switching during cDNA synthesis. Two nested PCRs of roughly 16 and 10 cycles amplified the TCRalpha and TCRbeta cDNA, and bead purification followed each PCR. Before amplification, the cDNA was both treated with uracil DNA-glycosylase and purified with the QIAquick PCR purification kit. In the second PCR, Illumina TruSeq-compatible adapters and sample-specific barcodes were added. Library quality and concentration were assessed using TapeStation and Qubit, and about 5 ng of each library was pooled. The pooled libraries were sequenced with 2 x 100 bp reads and custom sequencing primers on an Illumina HiSeq2500 single-index Rapid Run. Per the source publication's procedure: PCR and sequencing errors were corrected by UMI-based consensus assembly using MiGEC version 1.2.6. MiXCR version 2.1.1 was used for V(D)J alignment, clonotype assembly and CDR3 extraction. To normalise gene usage, clonotype sharing and MAIT/NKT TCR abundance, the top 1000, 10 000 and 20 000 clonotypes in each sample were analysed. After downsampling to 27 000 UMIs, diversity was calculated as the inverse Simpson index using the vegan R package. Paired Mann-Whitney U tests were applied to discordant twin pairs, and Benjamini-Hochberg correction was used for multiple testing. With the reads reprocessed by TCRdb, a single entry stands for each CDR3 protein sequence and no DNA is reported. The V and J calls follow TCRdb's processing rather than the paper's. For this sample, the table gives over 110,000 distinct CDR3 sequences. The ten most abundant clones make up 2% to 3% of the sample.

The CDR3 spans 14 residues, from the cysteine through the phenylalanine. DNA was not recorded. Study-wide conclusions, independent of this receptor: Repertoire similarity did not differ between concordant and discordant twins, which could be due to limited statistical power. Background noise and inter-individual variability may have been introduced into the repertoires by the differing immunosuppressive treatments among patients. IBD patients shared fewer clonotypes with other individuals than healthy twins did, most markedly in patients showing signs of disease activity. IBD patients had lower TCRbeta repertoire diversity, measured by the inverse Simpson index, than their healthy co-twins. No single strong signal or clonotype linked to IBD turned up in the results, so the idea that one exists was not supported. Different T cell subtypes could not be distinguished in the analysis.

The chain was built from TRBV12-3 or TRBV12-4 and TRBJ1-4; TCRdb gives TRBD1 as the D gene, but with no DNA this cannot be confirmed. The sequencing input was blood. The sequence came from a human donor with ulcerative colitis or Crohn's disease, or a healthy co-twin of an affected twin (not recorded which). CDR3 region: CASNQGTGLEKLFF.